What follows are 11 T cell receptor beta chains derived from one specimen sequenced in a study of control samples from healthy donors and cancer patients. Clones were read by immunoSEQ multiplex PCR, and TCRdb kept only the in-frame ones, dropping some. The sample contains 100,000 to 150,000 clones, around 86% of which appear only once. The sequencing sample was made of blood. The receptors stem from a man aged 35 to 55 in good health.

The chain couples TRBV10-1 to TRBJ1-5; 10 nucleotides match TRBD1. Trimming took 2 bases from V and 3 from J; bases not matched to a gene: 4. The CDR3 runs to 16 residues. CDR1 and CDR2 (germline): WNHNN, SYGVQD (reference sequence). The CDR3: CASSERQGAPNQPQHF. In DNA, the CDR3 is TGCGCCAGCAGTGAGCGACAGGGGGCGCCCAATCAGCCCCAGCATTTT.

The CDR3: CASRQNSANHYEQYF. Written as DNA, the CDR3 is TGTGCCAGCCGACAAAACTCGGCCAACCACTACGAGCAGTACTTC. The V and J genes are TRBV6-5 and TRBJ2-7; D is unresolved. This CDR3 spans 15 amino acids. The germline gives CDR1 MNHEY, CDR2 SVGAGI. V lost 8 bases, J lost 3 bases, and 20 bases lay in between.

The chain carries TRBV12-3 or TRBV12-4 and TRBJ1-1, with D hard to call. There are 11 residues in the CDR3. Trimming removed 4 bases at V and 5 bases at J, with 5 bases between. CDR3 protein: CASSYQTEAFF. Written as DNA, the CDR3 is TGTGCCAGCAGTTACCAGACTGAAGCTTTCTTT.

The chain employs TRBV10-1 and TRBJ1-1; 10 positions agree with TRBD1. The V and J ends lost 6 bases and 8 bases, in that order; junction bases with no gene match: 9. The CDR3 contains 14 residues. Germline-derived CDR1 and CDR2 are WNHNN and SYGVQD (reference sequence). Written as DNA, the CDR3 is TGCGCCAGCAGAGGGACAGGGGTCCTGGCAGAAGCTTTCTTT. This gives the protein CASRGTGVLAEAFF.

The table lists this clone with a count of one. V and J are TRBV4-1 and TRBJ2-7; 11 nucleotides line up with TRBD1. The germline CDR1 and CDR2 sequences are MGHRA and YSYEKL. The CDR3 runs to 15 residues. V lost 4 bases to trimming and J lost 6 bases; unmatched junction nucleotides: 8. The CDR3 protein is CASSRDRGTGAEQYF. CDR3 DNA: TGCGCCAGCAGCCGGGACAGGGGGACAGGAGCCGAGCAGTACTTC.

This chain connects TRBV6-5 to TRBJ1-1; 8 bases are shared with TRBD1. Germline values: CDR1 MNHEY, CDR2 SVGAGI. V lost 7 bases and J lost 5; bases outside the gene matches: 12. The CDR3 loop spans 15 amino acids. In DNA, the CDR3 is TGTGCCAGCACCATGACAGGGGAAGGTTGGACTGAAGCTTTCTTT. Protein sequence: CASTMTGEGWTEAFF.

V usage is TRBV6-6 and J usage is TRBJ2-6; D gene unclear. This CDR3 has 12 amino acids. CDR1 is MNHNY, CDR2 SVGAGI, per germline (reference sequence). Written as DNA, the CDR3 is TGTGCAACCGACTCTGGGGCCAACGTCCTGACTTTC. Protein: CATDSGANVLTF.

V and J are TRBV6-2 or TRBV6-3 and TRBJ1-1; TRBD1 matches 8 bases. In germline, CDR1 is MNHEY, CDR2 SVGEGT. V shed 4 bases, J shed 3 bases, and the junction held 4 bases outside the gene matches. The CDR3 totals 14 residues. CDR3 in amino acids: CASSFGQGYTEAFF. The CDR3 DNA follows: TGTGCCAGCAGTTTCGGACAGGGTTACACTGAAGCTTTCTTT.

This clone showed up just a few times. The V call is TRBV27, the J call TRBJ2-7; D unclear. Germline loops: CDR1 MNHEY, CDR2 SMNVEV (reference sequence). Between the trimmed V and J ends, which lost 0 bases and 5 bases, there was a span of 11 bases. The CDR3 loop spans 14 amino acids. In DNA form, the CDR3 reads TGTGCCAGCAGTTTATCCGGGCCGTGGAACGAGCAGTACTTC. Translated: CASSLSGPWNEQYF.

This clone was counted a single time. The gene calls are TRBV10-1 and TRBJ2-3; a weak D match, TRBD2 (6 bases). CDR1 WNHNN and CDR2 SYGVQD come from the germline V gene (reference sequence). CDR3 length: 14 residues. The V and J ends lost 2 bases and 2 bases respectively, with 8 bases between them. Here the CDR3 reads CASSEGGATDTQYF. CDR3 nucleotide sequence: TGCGCCAGCAGTGAGGGAGGGGCCACAGATACGCAGTATTTT.

With regard to this clone: Mismatch with germline at one junction end may stem from a read error. This chain connects TRBV18 to TRBJ2-7, with a possible D match to TRBD1 (6 bases). The CDR3 contains 15 residues. From germline, CDR1 is KGHSH and CDR2 LQKENI. CDR3: CASSPRVGASNEQYF. In DNA form, the CDR3 reads TGTGCCAGCTCACCTAGGGTGGGGGCCTCCAACGAGCAGTACTTC.